The sequence of this T cell receptor (beta chain) was determined in a study of OX40 agonist ivuxolimab in advanced cancers. About the study: The treatment was a fully human IgG2 OX40 agonist, ivuxolimab.

The CDR3 is 18 amino acids. Germline loops: CDR1 LGHNA, CDR2 YNFKEQ. J gave up 7 bases and V 0 bases, and 13 bases lay outside the gene matches. Notes on this clone: As yet, its antigen is unknown.

Only in-frame clones appear in the TCRdb table, and some are missing; sequencing was by immunoSEQ multiplex PCR. Of under 90,000 clones listed, roughly 83% are singletons. Study-level findings and limits: The study found among the lowest clonal expansion in partial responders at 0.1-3.0 mg/kg. Not determined was the antigen specificity of the expanded peripheral T cells.

V usage is TRBV4-2 and J usage is TRBJ2-2; 8 nucleotides align to TRBD2. Sequences were derived from CD4+ or CD8+ T cells sorted from blood, sampled in a trial of the OX40 agonist ivuxolimab. The receptor was derived from an adult with an advanced solid tumor such as melanoma, head and neck, liver or kidney cancer. DNA of the CDR3: TGTGCCAGCAGCCAAGATATAAGTCTAGCGGGTGGAGACGGGGAGCTGTTTTTT. This sequence encodes CASSQDISLAGGDGELFF.